Listed below are T cell receptor beta chains from one sample, sequenced in a study of blood T cell repertoires in COVID-19. The repertoire was sequenced with immunoSEQ multiplex PCR; TCRdb's copy has only in-frame clones and lacks some. The sample includes about 28,000 clones, 85% to 90% of them seen just once. The sample taken for sequencing was peripheral blood. The receptors here all came from a human donor with acute or convalescent COVID-19. The donor label of this sample is uncertain. The CDR3 runs from the conserved cysteine through the conserved F or W.

>TRBJ2-7|TRBV11-2|16
CASSLDSTSGRYEQYF
>TRBJ1-6|TRBV27|14
CATKRDRGHSPLHF
>TRBJ1-5|TRBV7-6|14
CASSHLRGEQPQHF
>TRBJ2-2|TRBV11-1|15
CASRLLGGDTGELLF
>TRBJ2-1|TRBV19|14
CASSRGQGYNEQFF
>TRBJ2-1|TRBV18|15
CASSPASGVINEQFF
>TRBJ1-1|TRBV3-1/TRBV3-2|14
CASSPSDRDTEAFF
>TRBJ1-6|TRBV12-3/TRBV12-4|13
CASSWRRTGPLHF
>TRBJ2-3|TRBV4-1|16
CASSQERGASTDTQYF
>TRBJ2-2|TRBV6-1|15
CASSEYRGRERELFF
>TRBJ1-2|TRBV7-6|16
CASSLAPGTANYGYTF
>TRBJ1-1|TRBV18|12
CASSPTREEAFF
>TRBJ2-7|TRBV7-3|15
CASSLTSGGSYEQYF
>TRBJ1-2|TRBV19|11
CASKAGEGYTF
>TRBJ2-1|TRBV27|13
CASSFGLYNEQFF
>TRBJ1-4|TRBV30|15
CAWSTSTTTNEKLFF
>TRBJ2-1|TRBV9|14
CASSVVGRGDEQFF
>TRBJ2-7|TRBV6-6|15
CASSSTGTGKYEQYF
>TRBJ1-1|TRBV27|13
CASRKIANTEAFF
>TRBJ1-3|TRBV11-3|17
CASSLRLYEGKGNTIYF
>TRBJ2-3|TRBV13|15
CASSLGLAGTDTQYF
>TRBJ2-1|TRBV27|13
CASSFRTYNEQFF
>TRBJ1-1|TRBV11-2|15
CASSLVDRGRTEAFF
>TRBJ1-6|TRBV5-1|14
CASSLVTGNSPLHF
>TRBJ2-5|TRBV28|12
CASGTSQETQYF
>TRBJ2-7|TRBV11-2|15
CASSFPGTGLGEQYF
>TRBJ2-3|TRBV13|15
CASSSIDRGPNTQYF
>TRBJ1-6|TRBV2|14
CASSSYPGNSPLHF
>TRBJ1-5|TRBV2|15
CASSPGQGSGQPQHF
>TRBJ2-5|TRBV18|15
CASSPTTSGKETQYF
>TRBJ1-4|TRBV4-3|13
CASSQDEGAKLFF
>TRBJ1-6|TRBV2|16
CASSVTRGGSNSPLHF
>TRBJ1-4|TRBV4-2|15
CASSQVDLTNEKLFF
>TRBJ1-6|TRBV5-1|14
CASSPGQGNSPLHF
>TRBJ1-2|TRBV13|14
CASTLRQATYGYTF
>TRBJ2-5|TRBV20-1|11
CSARDKVASYF
>TRBJ2-7|TRBV6-5|15
CASSYSGQGSYEQYF
>TRBJ1-2|TRBV3-1/TRBV3-2|15
CASSQGQGSNYGYTF
>TRBJ2-5|TRBV18|16
CASSPQRTSGSETQYF
>TRBJ1-5|TRBV12-3/TRBV12-4|13
CASMGRRNQPQHF
>TRBJ2-1|TRBV19|15
CASGGETSGRSEQFF
>TRBJ2-5|TRBV6-1|13
CASSEDGGETQYF
>TRBJ2-2|TRBV14|16
CASSPVGGTNTGELFF
>TRBJ1-4|TRBV2|15
CASSPTQVPNEKLFF
>TRBJ2-3|TRBV24-1|18
CATSAQPGLAVSTDTQYF
>TRBJ2-1|TRBV15|18
CATSRAIPSGTRRDEQFF
>TRBJ2-3|TRBV24-1|15
CATSDNGLGADTQYF
>TRBJ1-1|TRBV18|15
CASSYGTDFNTEAFF
>TRBJ2-7|TRBV7-2|14
CASSFGGGRGEQYF
>TRBJ2-7|TRBV4-1|14
CASSPSGGTYEQYF
>TRBJ1-2|TRBV11-3|16
CASSPRTGRVNYGYTF
>TRBJ2-2|TRBV18|17
CASSPPSGREDTGELFF
>TRBJ2-5|TRBV7-8|15
CASSLGLADPETQYF
>TRBJ1-2|TRBV30|14
CAWSGDPDLYGYTF
>TRBJ2-3|TRBV3-1/TRBV3-2|16
CASSPYLYASTDTQYF
>TRBJ2-2|TRBV3-1/TRBV3-2|16
CASRPRGTPNTGELFF
>TRBJ2-1|TRBV2|13
CASSGLAYNEQFF